The next 24 T cell receptor beta chains were all read from a single sample in a study of graft-versus-host responses after intestinal transplantation. Sequencing used immunoSEQ multiplex PCR; TCRdb keeps in-frame clones, though not all of them. The profile covers some 90,000 clones, with 85% to 95% appearing a single time and roughly 0.44% taken by the ten largest. The antigens these receptors bind are not known. Sequencing used unstimulated CD8+ T cells sorted from spleen or lymph node cells, obtained before transplant. The receptors derive from a human donor who was the organ donor for an intestinal transplant.

The chain links TRBV19 to TRBJ1-2; D is undetermined. This CDR3 is built from 15 residues. Per the germline V gene, CDR1 is LNHDA and CDR2 is SQIVND (reference sequence). V was clipped by 3 bases and J by 0 bases, with 11 bases between them. The CDR3 DNA is TGTGCCAGTAGTATTGTCAGGCCGGCTAACTATGGCTACACCTTC. Translation gives CASSIVRPANYGYTF.

The rearrangement joins TRBV27 to TRBJ1-5; D remains unclear. This CDR3 region has 13 residues. Trimming shortened V by 2 bases and J by 2 bases, and 4 bases separated the two germline ends. Germline CDR1 is MNHEY and CDR2 is SMNVEV (reference sequence). Here the CDR3 reads CASSLTGNQPQHF. The CDR3 DNA is TGTGCCAGCAGTTTAACTGGCAATCAGCCCCAGCATTTT.

The CDR3 nucleotides read TGCGCCAGCAGCCAAACGACAGGGCAGGGTGAAGCTTTCTTT. It yields the protein CASSQTTGQGEAFF. The chain uses TRBV4-1 and TRBJ1-1; 7 bases are shared with TRBD1. The CDR3 has 14 residues. The V gene end was trimmed by 2 bases and the J gene end by 7 bases; junction bases not matched to a gene: 7. Germline V CDR1 and CDR2: MGHRA, YSYEKL.

The rearrangement uses TRBV2 and TRBJ1-1, with D maybe TRBD1 (5 bases). Deletions cut 8 bases from V and 6 bases from J, with 7 bases between. Germline CDR1 and CDR2: SNHLY and FYNNEI. This CDR3 region has 10 residues. The CDR3 loop reads CASGAAEAFF. The CDR3 DNA sequence: TGTGCCAGCGGGGCAGCTGAAGCTTTCTTT.

CDR3 amino acids: CASSHERQGGFYGYTF. The CDR3 DNA reads as TGTGCCAGCAGCCACGAACGGCAAGGGGGCTTCTATGGCTACACCTTC. The V and J genes are TRBV7-9 and TRBJ1-2; 7 nucleotides match TRBD1. V shed 5 bases, J shed 4 bases, and the junction held 13 bases outside the gene matches. The CDR3 is made up of 16 amino acids. CDR1 and CDR2 from the germline V gene are SEHNR and FQNEAQ (reference sequence).

Notes on this clone: Other DNA sequences in the same sample also yield this CDR3. The V gene is TRBV7-6, the J gene TRBJ2-7, with 8 bases that match TRBD1. The V gene's germline CDR1 is SGHVS and CDR2 FNYEAQ. V lost 5 bases, J lost 0 bases, and 9 bases stayed unmatched. The CDR3 extends over 16 amino acids. The CDR3 protein is CASSHPRQGASYEQYF. CDR3 DNA: TGTGCCAGCAGCCATCCGCGTCAGGGGGCCTCCTACGAGCAGTACTTC.

CDR3 loop: CASSQEPLAGGQGEQFF. The CDR3 DNA reads TGCGCCAGCAGCCAAGAGCCACTAGCGGGGGGGCAAGGTGAGCAGTTCTTC. This sequence joins TRBV4-1 and TRBJ2-1, with 13 bases matching TRBD2. After removal of 0 bases from V and 9 bases from J, the junction contained 8 bases not matched to a gene. CDR3 length: 17 residues. Germline-derived CDR1 and CDR2 are MGHRA and YSYEKL.

In nucleotides, the CDR3 is TGTGCCAGCAGCGTTCTTAGCGGGGGGGCTTGGGAGCAGTTCTTC. Its protein is CASSVLSGGAWEQFF. The gene calls are TRBV9 and TRBJ2-1, with 11 bases that match TRBD2. The trim removed 2 bases at V and 10 bases at J, leaving 8 bases unmatched. Per the germline V gene, CDR1 is SGDLS and CDR2 is YYNGEE. There are 15 residues in the CDR3.

This chain connects TRBV9 to TRBJ1-3; D remains ambiguous. Between the trimmed V and J ends, which lost 3 bases and 0 bases, there was a span of 7 bases. Per the germline V gene, CDR1 is SGDLS and CDR2 is YYNGEE. This CDR3 region has 14 residues. The CDR3 nucleotides are TGTGCCAGCAGCGGGGCAAGCTCTGGAAACACCATATATTTT. Translated: CASSGASSGNTIYF.

The gene calls are TRBV2 and TRBJ2-2; 8 nucleotides agree with TRBD2. Germline CDR1 and CDR2: SNHLY and FYNNEI. The CDR3 runs 16 residues. V lost 2 bases and J lost 5; bases outside the gene matches: 7. The CDR3 loop is CASSERLAGGTGELFF. In DNA, the CDR3 is TGTGCCAGCAGTGAACGATTGGCGGGGGGAACCGGGGAGCTGTTTTTT. The complete variable domain, with remaining parts taken from reference TRBV2 and TRBJ2-2, reads EPEVTQTPSHQVTQMGQEVILRCVPISNHLYFYWYRQILGQKVEFLVSFYNNEISEKSEIFDDQFSVERPDGSNFTLKIRSTKLEDSAMYFCASSERLAGGTGELFFGEGSRLTVL.

This chain joins TRBV5-4 and TRBJ1-2, with no clear D. The V end was cut by 0 bases, the J end by 3 bases, with 6 bases between. The CDR3 runs 13 residues. The germline V gene has CDR1 SGHNT and CDR2 YYREEE (reference sequence). The CDR3 DNA is TGTGCCAGCAGCTTGGACAGCTACTATGGCTACACCTTC. Translated: CASSLDSYYGYTF.

The chain links TRBV5-1 to TRBJ2-1, with 15 nucleotides matching TRBD2. Trimming cost V 4 bases and J 10 bases; bases outside gene matches: 6. CDR1 is SGHRS, CDR2 YFSETQ, per germline. The CDR3 is 15 amino acids. In DNA, the CDR3 is TGCGCCAGCAGCCCAGGACTAGCGGGGGGGAGAGAGCAGTTCTTC. Its translation is CASSPGLAGGREQFF.

The chain couples TRBV5-5 to TRBJ1-2; D is unclear. V was shortened by 0 bases and J by 5 bases, with 11 bases between the two germline ends. The CDR3 totals 14 residues. Germline values: CDR1 SGHKS, CDR2 YYEKEE (reference sequence). The CDR3 DNA reads as TGTGCCAGCAGCTTGGCCGCGAGGATTTATGGCTACACCTTC. Residues: CASSLAARIYGYTF.

The rearrangement joins TRBV4-3 to TRBJ2-7; possible D gene TRBD2, 7 bases. V dropped 1 base and J dropped 2 bases, with 12 bases sitting between them. This CDR3 has 15 residues. Germline CDR1 LGHNA, CDR2 YSLEER. CDR3 sequence (DNA): TGCGCCAGCAGCCAAGTTAGGGGGGGACCCTACGAGCAGTACTTC. The encoded protein is CASSQVRGGPYEQYF.

This chain joins TRBV27 and TRBJ2-7; TRBD1 agrees at 8 bases. The V segment lost 6 bases and the J segment 6 bases; nucleotides outside the gene matches: 4. Looked up from germline, CDR1 is MNHEY and CDR2 is SMNVEV (reference sequence). The CDR3 is made up of 12 amino acids. CDR3 DNA: TGTGCCAGCAGCAGGGGGCCCCGCGAGCAGTACTTC. Translation: CASSRGPREQYF.

The chain links TRBV30 to TRBJ1-2; D ambiguous. This CDR3 contains 12 residues. Trimming pared 4 bases from V and 1 base from J, leaving 7 bases between. Per germline, CDR1 GTSNPN and CDR2 SVGIG (reference sequence). In DNA, the CDR3 is TGTGCCTGGATGCGCGTTAACTATGGCTACACCTTC. Its translation is CAWMRVNYGYTF.

This clone was seen just once. The chain carries TRBV5-1 and TRBJ1-1, with 10 nucleotides matching TRBD1. The CDR3 extends over 14 amino acids. Germline V lookup: CDR1 SGHRS, CDR2 YFSETQ. Unmatched junction bases numbered 5, after V lost 4 bases and J lost 5 bases. CDR3 in amino acids: CASSPGQGLTEAFF. In nucleotides, the CDR3 is TGCGCCAGCAGCCCGGGACAGGGGCTGACTGAAGCTTTCTTT. The whole variable domain, remainder taken from reference TRBV5-1 and TRBJ1-1, is KAGVTQTPRYLIKTRGQQVTLSCSPISGHRSVSWYQQTPGQGLQFLFEYFSETQRNKGNFPGRFSGRQFSNSRSEMNVSTLELGDSALYLCASSPGQGLTEAFFGQGTRLTVV.

The V and J genes are TRBV9 and TRBJ2-3; a possible D gene is TRBD2 (6 bases). CDR1 and CDR2 (germline): SGDLS, YYNGEE. Trimming removed 3 bases at V and 1 base at J, with 21 bases between. There are 18 residues in the CDR3. The CDR3 nucleotides read TGTGCCAGCAGCGGGAGGGTAACTAGCAGATTCCGCACAGATACGCAGTATTTT. It is translated as CASSGRVTSRFRTDTQYF.

This clone was picked up one time. V usage is TRBV7-9 and J usage is TRBJ1-5; D possibly corresponds to TRBD1 (5 bases). This CDR3 region has 14 residues. CDR1 and CDR2 from the germline V gene are SEHNR and FQNEAQ (reference sequence). V dropped 5 bases and J dropped 6 bases, with 14 bases sitting between them. The CDR3 coding sequence is TGTGCCAGCAGCGGGGCAGGGTCCGGTCAGCCCCAGCATTTT. It encodes CASSGAGSGQPQHF.

This chain connects TRBV7-9 to TRBJ2-5, with 8 bases lining up with TRBD1. This CDR3 has 16 residues. J was trimmed by 1 base and V by 4 bases; bases with no gene match: 8. Germline CDR1 and CDR2: SEHNR and FQNEAQ (reference sequence). The CDR3 region is CASSYPTGTGQETQYF. The CDR3 coding sequence is TGTGCCAGCAGCTATCCGACCGGGACAGGCCAAGAGACCCAGTACTTC.

The rearrangement links TRBV6-5 to TRBJ2-7, with TRBD1 identical over 7 bases. J was trimmed by 6 bases and V by 2 bases; bases with no gene match: 4. The CDR3 extends over 13 amino acids. Germline CDR1 reads MNHEY; CDR2 reads SVGAGI. As DNA, the CDR3 is TGTGCCAGCAGTTACCTCTACAGGGGCGAGCAGTACTTC. This gives the protein CASSYLYRGEQYF.

There are a few counts of this clone. The J gene is TRBJ2-7, the V gene TRBV21-1; the table's D call TRBD2 went unverified against the DNA. TRBV21-1 is an annotated pseudogene. The CDR3 is 20 amino acids. The CDR3 nucleotides are TGTGCCAGCAGTTCCCTCGCCGGGACAGTAATGACTAGCGGAATCTACGAGCAGTACTTC. Protein: CASSSLAGTVMTSGIYEQYF.

This rearrangement joins TRBV4-3 to TRBJ2-1, with D perhaps TRBD2 (5 bases). V lost 4 bases, J lost 5 bases, and 12 bases lay in between. This CDR3 region has 14 residues. CDR1 and CDR2 (germline): LGHNA, YSLEER. Written as DNA, the CDR3 is TGCGCCAGCAGCCCCGTGACGGGGAACAATGAGCAGTTCTTC. It translates to CASSPVTGNNEQFF.

The chain employs TRBV7-6 and TRBJ2-7, with TRBD1 as a possible D gene (6 bases). V was clipped by 5 bases and J by 3 bases, with 20 bases between them. CDR3 length: 16 residues. The germline gives CDR1 SGHVS, CDR2 FNYEAQ. The CDR3 DNA reads as TGTGCCAGCAGCCCTATGGCGGGTACAGGGAGCTACGAGCAGTACTTC. This encodes CASSPMAGTGSYEQYF.